Below are 21 T cell receptor beta chains sequenced from a single sample in a study of blood T cell repertoires in COVID-19. This table comes from immunoSEQ multiplex PCR, and its TCRdb copy is limited to in-frame clones, with some not included. The sample includes 180,000 or so clones, less than 85% of them seen just once. Sequenced: peripheral blood. Receptors originate from a man over 45 who had recovered from COVID-19.

The chain uses TRBV18 and TRBJ1-5; tentative D call: TRBD1 (5 bases). This CDR3 is built from 13 residues. The V end was cut by 4 bases, the J end by 5 bases, with 9 bases between. The V gene's germline CDR1 is KGHSH and CDR2 LQKENI. CDR3 in amino acids: CASSQGRHQPQHF. CDR3 in DNA: TGTGCCAGCTCACAGGGGCGCCATCAGCCCCAGCATTTT. Looking up the rest from reference TRBV18 and TRBJ1-5 gives the full variable domain: NAGVMQNPRHLVRRRGQEARLRCSPMKGHSHVYWYRQLPEEGLKFMVYLQKENIIDESGMPKERFSAEFPKEGPSILRIQQVVRGDSAAYFCASSQGRHQPQHFGDGTRLSIL.

The chain links TRBV12-2 to TRBJ2-2; the D call in the table, TRBD2, was not verified against the DNA. TRBV12-2 is a pseudogene. This CDR3 has 16 residues. CDR3 nucleotide sequence: TGTGCAAGTCGCTTAGTATACGCGGGAGAGGGCGGGGAGCTGTTTTTT. Translated: CASRLVYAGEGGELFF.

The sample holds one count of this clone. This chain joins TRBV6-5 and TRBJ1-6, with no clear D. CDR3 length equals 14 residues. Germline V gene sequence: CDR1 MNHEY, CDR2 SVGAGI. The V gene lost 6 bases and the J gene lost 0 bases, with 6 bases spanning the gap. CDR3 DNA: TGTGCCAGCAGACCCAGCTCCTATAATTCACCCCTCCACTTT. It encodes CASRPSSYNSPLHF.

This clone appeared once. The V gene is TRBV7-7, the J gene TRBJ1-1; no firm D call. This CDR3 is 13 amino acids long. Germline-derived CDR1 and CDR2 are SSHAT and FNYEAQ (reference sequence). Trimming took off 5 bases at V and 4 bases at J, with 11 bases between the two ends. CDR3 residues: CASSKIEGTEAFF. The CDR3 nucleotides are TGTGCCAGCAGCAAGATAGAGGGCACTGAAGCTTTCTTT. Filled out from reference TRBV7-7 and TRBJ1-1, the complete variable domain reads GAGVSQSPRYKVTKRGQDVTLRCDPISSHATLYWYQQALGQGPEFLTYFNYEAQPDKSGLPSDRFSAERPEGSISTLTIQRTEQRDSAMYRCASSKIEGTEAFFGQGTRLTVV.

The rearrangement uses TRBV19 and TRBJ2-2; 8 positions agree with TRBD1. From germline, CDR1 is LNHDA and CDR2 SQIVND (reference sequence). The CDR3 totals 12 residues. Germline trimming cut 1 base from V and 12 bases from J; bases unmatched to any gene: 1. CDR3 in amino acids: CASSIGRGQLFF. The CDR3 DNA reads as TGTGCCAGTAGTATAGGCAGGGGGCAGCTGTTTTTT.

The chain combines TRBV9 with TRBJ2-7; D is perhaps TRBD2 (5 bases). V was cut by 0 bases and J by 6 bases, with 13 bases left in between. Germline V gene lookup returns CDR1 SGDLS and CDR2 YYNGEE. This CDR3 has 14 residues. The CDR3 coding sequence is TGTGCCAGCAGCGTAGGTAGCGTGAATGGCGAGCAGTACTTC. Translating it yields CASSVGSVNGEQYF.

This rearrangement joins TRBV6-5 to TRBJ1-2; 10 nucleotides line up with TRBD1. The CDR3 covers 15 residues. CDR1 is MNHEY and CDR2 is SVGAGI in the germline V gene. J gave up 2 bases and V 7 bases, and 7 bases lay outside the gene matches. CDR3 coding DNA: TGTGCCAGCATCCCCGGGACAGGGGTAAACTATGGCTACACCTTC. It encodes CASIPGTGVNYGYTF.

The chain uses TRBV4-3 and TRBJ1-4; TRBD1 agrees at 9 bases. Germline V gene data show CDR1 as LGHNA and CDR2 as YSLEER. The CDR3 is 15 amino acids. Germline trimming cut 4 bases from V and 8 bases from J; bases unmatched to any gene: 8. Written as DNA, the CDR3 is TGCGCCAGCAGCCTAGGGACAGGGATGATAGAAAAACTGTTTTTT. Amino acids: CASSLGTGMIEKLFF.

The chain combines TRBV6-5 with TRBJ2-1; D call uncertain. The CDR3 loop spans 14 amino acids. The V and J ends lost 6 bases and 2 bases respectively, with 11 bases between them. CDR1 is MNHEY and CDR2 is SVGAGI in the germline V gene. The CDR3, as DNA: TGTGCCAGCAGCCCCACAGTAGCCTACAATGAGCAGTTCTTC. This sequence encodes CASSPTVAYNEQFF.

This chain joins TRBV18 and TRBJ2-3; possible D gene TRBD2, 5 bases. Germline CDR1 reads KGHSH; CDR2 reads LQKENI. V dropped 3 bases and J dropped 0 bases, with 13 bases sitting between them. The CDR3 sequence is 16 residues long. The DNA for the CDR3 is TGTGCCAGCTCACCCGTGGACTGGACTAGCACAGATACGCAGTATTTT. It is translated as CASSPVDWTSTDTQYF.

This chain joins TRBV4-1 and TRBJ2-7; 9 nucleotides line up with TRBD1. J was trimmed by 1 base and V by 6 bases; bases with no gene match: 4. CDR3 length equals 14 residues. Germline assignment: CDR1 MGHRA and CDR2 YSYEKL. The CDR3 here is CASRPGQGSYEQYF. CDR3 coding DNA: TGCGCCAGCAGACCCGGACAGGGGTCCTACGAGCAGTACTTC.

This CDR3 is CASSQDYLGNEQFF. In nucleotides, the CDR3 is TGTGCCAGCAGCCAAGATTATCTAGGAAATGAGCAGTTCTTC. V is TRBV3-1 (or the pseudogene TRBV3-2) and J is TRBJ2-1, with D unclear. V dropped 0 bases and J dropped 7 bases, with 10 bases sitting between them. Germline V lookup: CDR1 LGHDT, CDR2 YNNKEL (reference sequence). The CDR3 totals 14 residues.

V and J are TRBV7-2 and TRBJ2-1; 8 bases align to TRBD2. V shed 5 bases and J 10 bases; nucleotides not matched to a gene: 4. From germline, CDR1 is SGHTA and CDR2 FQGNSA. The CDR3 is 12 residues long. This CDR3 reads CASSRTSTEQFF. Written as DNA, the CDR3 is TGTGCCAGCAGCAGGACTAGCACCGAGCAGTTCTTC.

This clone was recorded only once. V is TRBV30 and J is TRBJ1-4, with D perhaps matching TRBD1 (6 bases). Trimming left V 2 bases short and J 6 bases short, with 19 bases between. CDR1 GTSNPN and CDR2 SVGIG come from the germline V gene (reference sequence). The CDR3 sequence is 16 residues long. As DNA, the CDR3 is TGTGCCTGGAGTTCTAATTTCGGGACATACGATGAAAAACTGTTTTTT. Protein sequence: CAWSSNFGTYDEKLFF.

The chain links TRBV28 to TRBJ2-7; D is unclear. The V gene's germline CDR1 is MDHEN and CDR2 SYDVKM. This CDR3 region has 11 residues. The V end was cut by 7 bases, the J end by 7 bases, with 11 bases between. The CDR3 protein is CASTPGREQYF. In nucleotides, the CDR3 is TGTGCCAGCACCCCCGGTCGGGAGCAGTACTTC.

This clone appeared a single time. The CDR3 coding sequence is TGTGCCAGCAGCCCTTATCCCAGCGGAGGCTACACCTTC. Translated, it gives CASSPYPSGGYTF. The chain couples TRBV11-3 to TRBJ1-2; D not resolved. The CDR3 has 13 residues. The germline CDR1 and CDR2 sequences are SGHNT and YENEEA. Trimming stripped 5 bases from V and 8 bases from J, with 15 bases between.

This clone was seen just once. The V gene is TRBV20-1, the J gene TRBJ2-7; D gene uncertain. V dropped 7 bases and J dropped 3 bases, with 10 bases sitting between them. The CDR3 is made up of 11 amino acids. Germline V gene data show CDR1 as DFQATT and CDR2 as SNEGSKA (reference sequence). The CDR3 DNA sequence: TGCAGTGTAGGAGTGGTCTACGAGCAGTACTTC. Its translation: CSVGVVYEQYF.

The chain joins TRBV29-1 to TRBJ1-5, with 8 bases identical to TRBD1. Germline V gene data show CDR1 as SQVTM and CDR2 as ANQGSEA. The CDR3 totals 14 residues. This chain's CDR3 is CSDYRQGLSQPQHF. The DNA of the CDR3 is TGCAGTGATTATCGACAGGGGCTGAGTCAGCCCCAGCATTTT.

The V and J genes are TRBV7-3 and TRBJ2-3, with D unclear. Germline lookup yields CDR1 SGHTA and CDR2 FQGTGA. This CDR3 has 15 amino acids. The V end lost 1 base, the J end lost 2 bases, and 10 bases lay between the germline ends. CDR3 DNA sequence: TGTGCCAGCAGCTTAAATAGTCCGGTCACAGATACGCAGTATTTT. Translating gives CASSLNSPVTDTQYF.

The chain uses TRBV18 and TRBJ2-2, with D maybe TRBD1 (6 bases). The germline V gene encodes CDR1 KGHSH and CDR2 LQKENI. Trimming cost V 6 bases and J 5 bases, with 13 bases left between them. This CDR3 is built from 14 residues. CDR3 nucleotide sequence: TGTGCCAGCTCGCATAAGAGGGGGACCGGGGAGCTGTTTTTT. Translation gives CASSHKRGTGELFF. The whole variable domain, remainder taken from reference TRBV18 and TRBJ2-2, is NAGVMQNPRHLVRRRGQEARLRCSPMKGHSHVYWYRQLPEEGLKFMVYLQKENIIDESGMPKERFSAEFPKEGPSILRIQQVVRGDSAAYFCASSHKRGTGELFFGEGSRLTVL.

This sequence joins TRBV19 and TRBJ1-5; TRBD1 agrees at 8 bases. The CDR3 length is 15 residues. Unmatched junction bases numbered 11, after V lost 11 bases and J lost 2 bases. Germline CDR1 is LNHDA and CDR2 is SQIVND (reference sequence). The DNA for the CDR3 is TGTGCCTCTCACACAGGGGGTAGGGGCAATCAGCCCCAGCATTTT. It codes for CASHTGGRGNQPQHF.